This T cell receptor (beta chain) was sequenced for a study of T-cell memory formation after mild COVID-19. Findings and caveats of the study: Within pre-infection memory, some responding clones were found, suggesting cross-reactive memory joined.

MiXCR was run by TCRdb on the 5' RACE reads, yielding one entry per CDR3 protein. The sample lists about 430,000 distinct CDR3 sequences; 18% were seen once. Trimming took off 2 bases at V and 13 bases at J, with 20 bases between the two ends. The CDR3 is made up of 15 amino acids. Germline V gives CDR1 MNHEY, CDR2 SVGAGI. Note on this clonotype: Antigen: not known.

The V gene is TRBV6-5, the J gene TRBJ2-2; tentatively, D is TRBD1 (5 bases). This clonotype originated in a man between 18 and 35 years old who had mild COVID-19 (a few samples of this study predate the infection). Cell type and time point are not known. Sequencing input: PBMCs or a T cell subset sorted from them (not recorded which). The CDR3 DNA reads TGTGCCAGCAGTTACATGGGGCCTGGATGGGGTCGGCTGTTTTTT. As protein: CASSYMGPGWGRLFF.